This T cell receptor beta chain was observed in a study of cytomegalovirus exposure and HLA in healthy donors. The PCR used 60 Vbeta and 13 Jbeta primers. TCRdb's table, derived via immunoSEQ multiplex PCR, lists solely in-frame clones and lacks some. The table lists 65,000 to 100,000 clones, about 80% of them singletons, with 6% in the top ten. The CDR3 contains 15 residues. Germline trimming cut 3 bases from V and 6 bases from J; bases unmatched to any gene: 6. From germline, CDR1 is SGHTA and CDR2 FQGNSA. V is TRBV7-2 and J is TRBJ2-2; 8 nucleotides align to TRBD2. Material for sequencing was PBMCs. The TCR originated in a female donor in good health and CMV-seronegative. CDR3 DNA sequence: TGTGCCAGCAGCTTGGCACTAGCGGCCGCCGGGGAGCTGTTTTTT. As protein: CASSLALAAAGELFF.